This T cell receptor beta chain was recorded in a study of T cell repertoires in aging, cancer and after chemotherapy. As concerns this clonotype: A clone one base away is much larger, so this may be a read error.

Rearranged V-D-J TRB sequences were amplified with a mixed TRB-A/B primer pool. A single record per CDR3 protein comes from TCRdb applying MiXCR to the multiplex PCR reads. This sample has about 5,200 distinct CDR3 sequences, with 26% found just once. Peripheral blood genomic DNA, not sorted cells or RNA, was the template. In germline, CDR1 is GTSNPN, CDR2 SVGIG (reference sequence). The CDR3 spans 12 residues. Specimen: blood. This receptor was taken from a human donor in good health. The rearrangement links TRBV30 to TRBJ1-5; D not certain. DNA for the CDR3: TGTGCCTGGAGGAAGAGCAATCAGCACCAGCATTTT. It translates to CAWRKSNQHQHF. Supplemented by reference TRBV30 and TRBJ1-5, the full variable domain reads SQTIHQWPATLVQPVGSPLSLECTVEGTSNPNLYWYRQAAGRGLQLLFYSVGIGQISSEVPQNLSASRPQDRQFILSSKKLLLSDSGFYLCAWRKSNQHQHFGDGTRLSIL.